This T cell receptor beta chain appears in the sequencing data of a study of T-cell memory formation after mild COVID-19. Across the study: TCR clusters mostly belonged to single donors.

This clonotype was seen ten or more times. What it binds is unknown. Constant-segment primers were used for 5'RACE, and the resulting TCR alpha and TCR beta cDNA libraries carried sample barcodes and UMIs. TCRdb ran MiXCR on the 5' RACE reads and lists one entry per CDR3 protein. The data hold 470,000 or so distinct CDR3 sequences, with more than 20% observed a single time. Study-wide points: CD4/CD8 balance held among clones contracting day 15 to 85, and later expanders leaned CD4+. Shrinking CD4+ clones resided mostly in CM and EM, and CD8+ ones in EMRA.

Germline values: CDR1 MNHEY, CDR2 SVGAGI. This CDR3 contains 14 residues. V was cut by 5 bases and J by 2 bases, with 13 bases left in between. The chain joins TRBV6-5 to TRBJ2-7; the D gene is possibly TRBD1 (6 bases). This clonotype was obtained from an adult woman who had mild COVID-19 (a few samples of this study predate the infection). Cell type and time point are not known. Material: PBMCs or a T cell subset sorted from them (not recorded which). The CDR3 DNA sequence: TGTGCCAGCAGTGATCGGACAGCACCCTACGAGCAGTACTTC. This gives the protein CASSDRTAPYEQYF.